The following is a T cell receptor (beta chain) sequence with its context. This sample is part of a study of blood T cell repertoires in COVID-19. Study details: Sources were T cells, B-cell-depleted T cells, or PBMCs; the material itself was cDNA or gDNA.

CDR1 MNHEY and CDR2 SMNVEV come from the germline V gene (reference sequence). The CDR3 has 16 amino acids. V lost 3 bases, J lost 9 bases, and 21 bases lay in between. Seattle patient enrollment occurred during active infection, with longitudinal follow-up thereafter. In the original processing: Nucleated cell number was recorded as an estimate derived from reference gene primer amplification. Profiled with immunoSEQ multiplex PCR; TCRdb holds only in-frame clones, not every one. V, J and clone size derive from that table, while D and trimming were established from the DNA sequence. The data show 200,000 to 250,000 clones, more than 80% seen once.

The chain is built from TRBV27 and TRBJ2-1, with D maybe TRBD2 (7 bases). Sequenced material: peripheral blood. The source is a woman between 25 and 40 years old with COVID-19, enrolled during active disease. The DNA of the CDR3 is TGTGCCAGCAGTTTCTTGCCCCTCGGGGGGCGGAGTGAGCAGTTCTTC. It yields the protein CASSFLPLGGRSEQFF.